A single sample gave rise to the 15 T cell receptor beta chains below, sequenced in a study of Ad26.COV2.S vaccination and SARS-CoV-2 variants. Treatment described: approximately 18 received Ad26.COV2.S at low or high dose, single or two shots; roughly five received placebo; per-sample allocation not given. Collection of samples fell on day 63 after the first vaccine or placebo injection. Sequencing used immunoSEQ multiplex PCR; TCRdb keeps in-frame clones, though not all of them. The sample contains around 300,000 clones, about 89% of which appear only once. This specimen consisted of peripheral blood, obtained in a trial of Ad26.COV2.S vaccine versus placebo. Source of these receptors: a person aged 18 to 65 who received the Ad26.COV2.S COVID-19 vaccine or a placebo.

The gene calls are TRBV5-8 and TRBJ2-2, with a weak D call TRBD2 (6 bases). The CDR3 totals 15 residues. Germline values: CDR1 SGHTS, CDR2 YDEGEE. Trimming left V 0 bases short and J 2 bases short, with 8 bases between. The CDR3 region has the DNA TGTGCCAGCAGCTTGGACGGGGGAAACACCGGGGAGCTGTTTTTT. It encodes CASSLDGGNTGELFF.

The CDR3 DNA is TGTGCCACCAGTGGGTCCGGGACAGCGAGCACAGATACGCAGTATTTT. This gives the protein CATSGSGTASTDTQYF. This chain joins TRBV24-1 and TRBJ2-3; 7 bases are a match to TRBD1. After removal of 5 bases from V and 0 bases from J, the junction contained 7 bases not matched to a gene. The CDR3 length is 16 residues. Germline V gives CDR1 KGHDR, CDR2 SFDVKD.

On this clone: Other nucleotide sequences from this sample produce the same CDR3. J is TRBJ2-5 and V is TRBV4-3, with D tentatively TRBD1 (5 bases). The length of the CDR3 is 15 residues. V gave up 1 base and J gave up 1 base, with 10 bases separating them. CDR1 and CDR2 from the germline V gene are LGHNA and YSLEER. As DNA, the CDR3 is TGCGCCAGCAGCCAAGCTACAGGCTTCCAAGAGACCCAGTACTTC. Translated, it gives CASSQATGFQETQYF.

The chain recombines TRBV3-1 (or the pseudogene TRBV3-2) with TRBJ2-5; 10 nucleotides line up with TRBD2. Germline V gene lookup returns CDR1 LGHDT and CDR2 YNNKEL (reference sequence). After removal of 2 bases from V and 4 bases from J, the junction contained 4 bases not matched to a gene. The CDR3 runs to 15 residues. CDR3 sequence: CASSQLAGVAETQYF. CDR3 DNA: TGTGCCAGCAGCCAACTAGCGGGAGTTGCAGAGACCCAGTACTTC.

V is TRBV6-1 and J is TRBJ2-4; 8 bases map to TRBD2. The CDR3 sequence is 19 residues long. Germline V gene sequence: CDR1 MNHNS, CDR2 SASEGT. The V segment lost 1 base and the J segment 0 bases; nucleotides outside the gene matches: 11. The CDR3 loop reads CASSEVAGGPHIAKNIQYF. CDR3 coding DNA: TGTGCCAGCAGTGAAGTCGCGGGAGGACCCCACATAGCCAAAAACATTCAGTACTTC.

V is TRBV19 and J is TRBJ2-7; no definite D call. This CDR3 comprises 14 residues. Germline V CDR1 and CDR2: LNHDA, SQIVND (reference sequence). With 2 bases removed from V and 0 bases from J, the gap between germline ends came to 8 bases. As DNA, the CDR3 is TGTGCCAGTAGTATACAGACCTCCTCCTACGAGCAGTACTTC. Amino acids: CASSIQTSSYEQYF. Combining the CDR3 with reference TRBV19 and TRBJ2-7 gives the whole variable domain DGGITQSPKYLFRKEGQNVTLSCEQNLNHDAMYWYRQDPGQGLRLIYYSQIVNDFQKGDIAEGYSVSREKKESFPLTVTSAQKNPTAFYLCASSIQTSSYEQYFGPGTRLTVT.

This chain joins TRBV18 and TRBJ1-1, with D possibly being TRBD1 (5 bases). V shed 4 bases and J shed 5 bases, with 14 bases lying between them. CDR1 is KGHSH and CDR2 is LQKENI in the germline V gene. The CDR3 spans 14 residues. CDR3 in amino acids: CASSRREWGTEAFF. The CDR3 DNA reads TGTGCCAGCTCACGCAGAGAATGGGGGACTGAAGCTTTCTTT.

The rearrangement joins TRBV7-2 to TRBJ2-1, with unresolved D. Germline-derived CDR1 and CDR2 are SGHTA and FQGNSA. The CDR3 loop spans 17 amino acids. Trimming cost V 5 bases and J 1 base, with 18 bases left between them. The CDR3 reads CASSLEGLTRSYNEQFF. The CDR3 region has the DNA TGTGCCAGCAGCCTTGAAGGGTTGACTCGTTCCTACAATGAGCAGTTCTTC. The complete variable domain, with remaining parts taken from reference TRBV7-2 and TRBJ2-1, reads GAGVSQSPSNKVTEKGKDVELRCDPISGHTALYWYRQSLGQGLEFLIYFQGNSAPDKSGLPSDRFSAERTGGSVSTLTIQRTQQEDSAVYLCASSLEGLTRSYNEQFFGPGTRLTVL.

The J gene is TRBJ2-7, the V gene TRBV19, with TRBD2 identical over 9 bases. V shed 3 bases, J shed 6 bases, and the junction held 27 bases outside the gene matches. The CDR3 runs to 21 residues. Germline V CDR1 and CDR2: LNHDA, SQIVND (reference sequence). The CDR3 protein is CASSIEGTVGLKREAHFEQYF. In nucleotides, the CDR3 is TGTGCCAGTAGTATCGAGGGGACAGTGGGATTGAAGCGGGAGGCCCACTTCGAGCAGTACTTC.

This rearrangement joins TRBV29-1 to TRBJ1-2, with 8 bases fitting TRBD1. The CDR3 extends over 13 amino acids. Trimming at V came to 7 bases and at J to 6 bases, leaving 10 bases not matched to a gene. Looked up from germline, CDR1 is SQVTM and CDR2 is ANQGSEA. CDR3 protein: CSAGDRTRNGYTF. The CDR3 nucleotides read TGCAGCGCCGGGGACAGGACAAGAAATGGCTACACCTTC.

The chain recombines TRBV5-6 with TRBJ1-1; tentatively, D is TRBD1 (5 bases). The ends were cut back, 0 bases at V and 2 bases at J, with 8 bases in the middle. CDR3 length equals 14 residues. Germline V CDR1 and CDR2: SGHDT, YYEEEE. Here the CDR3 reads CASSLERGNTEAFF. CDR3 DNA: TGTGCCAGCAGCTTGGAGAGGGGAAACACTGAAGCTTTCTTT.

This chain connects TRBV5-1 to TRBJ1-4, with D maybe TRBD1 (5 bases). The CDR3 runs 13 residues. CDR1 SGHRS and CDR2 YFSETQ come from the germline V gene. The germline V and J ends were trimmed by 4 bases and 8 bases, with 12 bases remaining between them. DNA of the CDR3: TGCGCCAGCAGCGCGGGACTAAACGAAAAACTGTTTTTT. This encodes CASSAGLNEKLFF.

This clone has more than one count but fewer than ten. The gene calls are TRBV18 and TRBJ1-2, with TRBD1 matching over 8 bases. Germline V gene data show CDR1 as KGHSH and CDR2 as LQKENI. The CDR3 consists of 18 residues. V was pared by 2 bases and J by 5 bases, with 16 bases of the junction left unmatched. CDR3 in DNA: TGTGCCAGCTCACCAACTACATCTATGACAGGGGTAGGATATGGCTACACCTTC. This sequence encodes CASSPTTSMTGVGYGYTF. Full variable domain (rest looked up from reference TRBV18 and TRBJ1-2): NAGVMQNPRHLVRRRGQEARLRCSPMKGHSHVYWYRQLPEEGLKFMVYLQKENIIDESGMPKERFSAEFPKEGPSILRIQQVVRGDSAAYFCASSPTTSMTGVGYGYTFGSGTRLTVV.

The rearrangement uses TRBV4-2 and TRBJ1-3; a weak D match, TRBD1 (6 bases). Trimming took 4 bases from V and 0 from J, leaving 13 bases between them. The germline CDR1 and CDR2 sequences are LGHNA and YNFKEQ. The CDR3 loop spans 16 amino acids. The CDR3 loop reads CASSLLTGHSGNTIYF. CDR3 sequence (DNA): TGTGCCAGCAGCCTTCTAACAGGGCACTCTGGAAACACCATATATTTT.

CDR3 DNA: TGCGCCAGCAGTCCAGGGGGACCCTACGAGCAGTACTTC. Its translation is CASSPGGPYEQYF. V is TRBV5-1 and J is TRBJ2-7; TRBD1 aligns across 7 bases. J was trimmed by 2 bases and V by 5 bases; bases with no gene match: 4. This CDR3 comprises 13 residues. The germline V gene has CDR1 SGHRS and CDR2 YFSETQ. The whole variable domain, remainder taken from reference TRBV5-1 and TRBJ2-7, is KAGVTQTPRYLIKTRGQQVTLSCSPISGHRSVSWYQQTPGQGLQFLFEYFSETQRNKGNFPGRFSGRQFSNSRSEMNVSTLELGDSALYLCASSPGGPYEQYFGPGTRLTVT.